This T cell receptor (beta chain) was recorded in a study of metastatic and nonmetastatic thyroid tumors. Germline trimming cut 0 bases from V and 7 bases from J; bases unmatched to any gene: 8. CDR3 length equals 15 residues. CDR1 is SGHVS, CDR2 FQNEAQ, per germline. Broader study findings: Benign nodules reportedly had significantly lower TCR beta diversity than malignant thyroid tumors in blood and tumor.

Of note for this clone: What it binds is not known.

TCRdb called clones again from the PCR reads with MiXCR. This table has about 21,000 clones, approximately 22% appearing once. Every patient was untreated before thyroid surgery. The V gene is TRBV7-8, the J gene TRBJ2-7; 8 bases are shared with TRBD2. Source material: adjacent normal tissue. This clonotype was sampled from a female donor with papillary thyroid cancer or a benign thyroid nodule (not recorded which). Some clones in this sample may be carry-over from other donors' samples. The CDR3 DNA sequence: TGTGCCAGCAGCTTAGCTGAAGTAGCGGGGAATGAGCAGTACTTC. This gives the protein CASSLAEVAGNEQYF.